What follows are 18 T cell receptor beta chains derived from one specimen sequenced in a study of blood T cell repertoires in COVID-19 (dated by TCRdb to 2020 to 2022). The receptor library was made with the immunoSEQ multiplex PCR assay. TCRdb stores this immuneACCESS table with in-frame sequences only. Part of the clones is absent; in the studies checked, under half of the shortfall reflects unresolved V genes, and no reason is known for the rest. The sample table records about 29,000 clones; approximately 84% of these occur just once. Together, the top ten hold more than 9.5% of the sample. The sample was peripheral blood. The receptors were sampled from an elderly man with active COVID-19.

The gene calls are TRBV5-1 and TRBJ1-2, with 10 bases aligning to TRBD1. V shed 5 bases, J shed 4 bases, and the junction held 8 bases outside the gene matches. This CDR3 has 15 residues. The germline CDR1 and CDR2 sequences are SGHRS and YFSETQ. The CDR3 sequence: CASSYDRGPVYGYTF. In nucleotides, the CDR3 is TGCGCCAGCAGTTATGACAGGGGGCCCGTCTATGGCTACACCTTC.

This chain uses TRBV5-1 with TRBJ2-7, with 12 nucleotides matching TRBD1. V shed 3 bases, J shed 6 bases, and the junction held 4 bases outside the gene matches. This CDR3 has 14 residues. Per germline, CDR1 SGHRS and CDR2 YFSETQ. In DNA form, the CDR3 reads TGCGCCAGCAGCTGGGGGACAGGGGGCGCCGAGCAGTACTTC. Translating it yields CASSWGTGGAEQYF. Looking up the rest from reference TRBV5-1 and TRBJ2-7 gives the full variable domain: KAGVTQTPRYLIKTRGQQVTLSCSPISGHRSVSWYQQTPGQGLQFLFEYFSETQRNKGNFPGRFSGRQFSNSRSEMNVSTLELGDSALYLCASSWGTGGAEQYFGPGTRLTVT.

The gene calls are TRBV12-3 or TRBV12-4 and TRBJ1-6; possibly TRBD1 for D (6 bases). V was shortened by 6 bases and J by 13 bases, with 16 bases between the two germline ends. The CDR3 totals 13 residues. The CDR3 nucleotides read TGTGCCAGCAGGACAGGCCAATGGATGCCCCTCCACTTT. Translation: CASRTGQWMPLHF.

This clone is labeled as medium-sized (0.01 to 0.1%). This sequence joins TRBV7-8 and TRBJ2-7, with D perhaps matching TRBD1 (6 bases). In germline, CDR1 is SGHVS, CDR2 FQNEAQ. The CDR3 length is 13 residues. Trimming stripped 1 base from V and 6 bases from J, with 10 bases between. The CDR3 DNA sequence: TGTGCCAGCAGCTTAGGGGGGCAGGTCGAGCAGTACTTC. As protein: CASSLGGQVEQYF.

The V gene is TRBV27, the J gene TRBJ1-1; tentatively, D is TRBD1 (5 bases). The CDR3 spans 20 residues. Germline V lookup: CDR1 MNHEY, CDR2 SMNVEV (reference sequence). The V gene lost 0 bases and the J gene lost 5 bases, with 28 bases spanning the gap. The CDR3: CASSLSVFGYKTGRWTEAFF. The CDR3 nucleotides are TGTGCCAGCAGTTTATCGGTATTTGGTTACAAAACAGGCCGTTGGACTGAAGCTTTCTTT.

V gene TRBV11-2 combines with J gene TRBJ2-7, with TRBD1 matching 8 bases. From germline, CDR1 is SGHAT and CDR2 FQNNGV. V shed 6 bases and J 2 bases; nucleotides not matched to a gene: 6. The CDR3 contains 14 residues. CDR3: CASRFGTGAYEQYF. CDR3 nucleotide sequence: TGTGCCAGCAGGTTCGGGACAGGAGCCTACGAGCAGTACTTC.

The genes are TRBV9 and TRBJ2-3; D ambiguous. Trimming removed 7 bases from V and 0 bases from J, with 6 bases in between. CDR1 SGDLS and CDR2 YYNGEE come from the germline V gene. CDR3 length: 12 residues. CDR3 sequence reads: CASVLSTDTQYF. The CDR3, as DNA: TGTGCCAGCGTCCTAAGCACAGATACGCAGTATTTT. The entire variable domain, with the rest obtained from reference TRBV9 and TRBJ2-3, is as follows: DSGVTQTPKHLITATGQRVTLRCSPRSGDLSVYWYQQSLDQGLQFLIQYYNGEERAKGNILERFSAQQFPDLHSELNLSSLELGDSALYFCASVLSTDTQYFGPGTRLTVL.

This chain joins TRBV19 and TRBJ1-2; D is unclear. The ends were cut back, 1 base at V and 5 bases at J, with 8 bases in the middle. Germline values: CDR1 LNHDA, CDR2 SQIVND (reference sequence). The CDR3 is 13 amino acids. As DNA, the CDR3 is TGTGCCAGTAGTATAGGATTCGGGTATGGCTACACCTTC. This translates into CASSIGFGYGYTF.

CDR3 residues: CASSPGAISGANVLTF. CDR3 in DNA: TGTGCCAGCAGCCCAGGGGCTATCTCTGGGGCCAACGTCCTGACTTTC. The chain links TRBV6-2 or TRBV6-3 to TRBJ2-6; perhaps TRBD1 as D (6 bases). Germline lookup yields CDR1 MNHEY and CDR2 SVGEGT. There are 16 residues in the CDR3. Trimming shortened V by 6 bases and J by 0 bases, and 12 bases separated the two germline ends.

This clone occurred a few times. This chain uses TRBV5-4 with TRBJ2-1, with D tentatively TRBD1 (6 bases). The ends were cut back, 0 bases at V and 1 base at J, with 8 bases in the middle. CDR1 is SGHNT, CDR2 YYREEE, per germline (reference sequence). The CDR3 spans 15 residues. CDR3 sequence reads: CASSLGGGSYNEQFF. The CDR3 DNA reads as TGTGCCAGCAGCTTGGGAGGGGGATCCTACAATGAGCAGTTCTTC.

The V and J genes are TRBV5-4 and TRBJ2-7; 8 bases line up with TRBD1. Germline lookup yields CDR1 SGHNT and CDR2 YYREEE (reference sequence). The CDR3 totals 14 residues. V lost 4 bases to trimming and J lost 2 bases; unmatched junction nucleotides: 5. The CDR3 sequence: CASSPVQGAYEQYF. Written as DNA, the CDR3 is TGTGCCAGCAGCCCGGTACAGGGGGCCTACGAGCAGTACTTC.

This clone appeared a few times. The chain combines TRBV12-5 with TRBJ1-5, with a weak D call TRBD1 (6 bases). CDR1 is LGHNT and CDR2 is FRNRAP in the germline V gene. The CDR3 runs 15 residues. The germline V and J ends were trimmed by 5 bases and 1 base, with 12 bases remaining between them. The CDR3: CASGPGGTSNQPQHF. The CDR3 DNA follows: TGTGCTAGTGGTCCGGGGGGGACAAGCAATCAGCCCCAGCATTTT.

This clone was seen once. In nucleotides, the CDR3 is TGTGCCAGCAGTGAGCACAGGGAAGATGGCTACACCTTC. Amino acid sequence: CASSEHREDGYTF. The rearrangement links TRBV6-1 to TRBJ1-2; D is perhaps TRBD1 (6 bases). In germline, CDR1 is MNHNS, CDR2 SASEGT. V lost 3 bases, J lost 6 bases, and 11 bases lay in between. CDR3 length equals 13 residues.

This CDR3 is CASSIGGGRDTQYF. The CDR3 DNA reads as TGTGCCAGTAGTATTGGGGGCGGACGAGATACGCAGTATTTT. The J gene is TRBJ2-3, the V gene TRBV19; maybe TRBD1 (6 bases). V gave up 3 bases and J gave up 5 bases, with 12 bases separating them. Germline V gene sequence: CDR1 LNHDA, CDR2 SQIVND (reference sequence). The length of the CDR3 is 14 residues.

The chain is built from TRBV6-2 or TRBV6-3 and TRBJ2-5, with a possible D match to TRBD2 (6 bases). The CDR3 totals 15 residues. Trimming removed 6 bases from V and 2 bases from J, with 16 bases in between. The V gene's germline CDR1 is MNHEY and CDR2 SVGEGT. The CDR3 DNA reads as TGTGCCAGCAGCCGGGGACTCGGGGCTCAAGAGACCCAGTACTTC. Translation gives CASSRGLGAQETQYF.

The chain employs TRBV24-1 and TRBJ1-3, with D unresolved. V lost 8 bases, J lost 1 base, and 17 bases lay in between. The CDR3 covers 16 residues. The germline gives CDR1 KGHDR, CDR2 SFDVKD. The CDR3 nucleotides are TGTGCCACCAATTACCGTGTGTGGGAGTCTGGAAACACCATATATTTT. Its protein product is CATNYRVWESGNTIYF.

This clone was observed a few times. This chain uses TRBV5-1 with TRBJ2-1; weak D call: TRBD1 (6 bases). This CDR3 is built from 14 residues. Germline CDR1 and CDR2: SGHRS and YFSETQ. V was pared by 3 bases and J by 6 bases, with 13 bases between. CDR3 bases: TGCGCCAGCAGCTCTACAGGGTCGGGCAATGAGCAGTTCTTC. Protein product: CASSSTGSGNEQFF.

The chain recombines TRBV5-1 with TRBJ2-7; possible D gene TRBD1, 6 bases. The germline gives CDR1 SGHRS, CDR2 YFSETQ. This CDR3 contains 13 residues. The V end lost 0 bases, the J end lost 6 bases, and 10 bases lay between the germline ends. The DNA of the CDR3 is TGCGCCAGCAGCTTGGTACAGGGTGGCGAGCAGTACTTC. It encodes CASSLVQGGEQYF.